Following are 17 T cell receptor beta chains from one sample sequenced in a study of siplizumab effects on memory and regulatory T cells. Using immunoSEQ multiplex PCR, the repertoire was profiled, and TCRdb retains in-frame clones only, with some absent. Here the sample spans over 85,000 clones, about nine tenths being singletons. The specimen sequenced was CD4+ T cells sorted from blood. These TCRs come from a human donor in good health.

The DNA for the CDR3 is TGTGCCAGCAGTGGCCGGGACAGGGTGGGCAATCAGCCCCAGCATTTT. Amino acid sequence: CASSGRDRVGNQPQHF. The J gene is TRBJ1-5, the V gene TRBV6-1, with TRBD1 identical over 9 bases. The ends lost 4 bases at V and 2 bases at J; junction bases unmatched: 6. The CDR3 has 16 residues. Germline CDR1 MNHNS, CDR2 SASEGT.

This sequence joins TRBV5-6 and TRBJ1-1; a weak D match, TRBD1 (6 bases). The V and J ends lost 4 bases and 5 bases respectively, with 12 bases between them. The CDR3 covers 13 residues. Germline V gives CDR1 SGHDT, CDR2 YYEEEE. The CDR3 reads CASSHPQGTEAFF. DNA of the CDR3: TGTGCCAGCAGCCACCCACAGGGAACTGAAGCTTTCTTT.

The V gene is TRBV19, the J gene TRBJ2-1; TRBD1 matches 12 bases. CDR1 is LNHDA, CDR2 SQIVND, per germline (reference sequence). CDR3 length: 16 amino acids. V gave up 6 bases and J gave up 7 bases; unmatched junction bases: 10. CDR3: CASRWRDRGRGNEQFF. The CDR3 nucleotides read TGTGCCAGTAGATGGAGGGACAGGGGGCGAGGTAATGAGCAGTTCTTC.

The rearrangement joins TRBV6-5 to TRBJ2-7, with D maybe TRBD2 (6 bases). Germline V gene lookup returns CDR1 MNHEY and CDR2 SVGAGI. The V end lost 6 bases, the J end lost 0 bases, and 12 bases lay between the germline ends. This CDR3 is 14 amino acids long. In nucleotides, the CDR3 is TGTGCCAGCAGATTGGGACTCCTCTCCTACGAGCAGTACTTC. Protein sequence: CASRLGLLSYEQYF.

J is TRBJ2-3 and V is TRBV21-1; the table gives TRBD1 as D, unverified against the DNA. TRBV21-1 is described as a pseudogene. This CDR3 comprises 22 residues. CDR3 amino acids: CASSKARPGHLGEPTHTDTQYF. The CDR3, as DNA: TGTGCCAGCAGCAAAGCCCGACCGGGACACCTGGGCGAGCCCACACACACAGATACGCAGTATTTT.

The V and J genes are TRBV5-4 and TRBJ1-1; tentatively, D is TRBD1 (5 bases). V was clipped by 4 bases and J by 4 bases, with 17 bases between them. The CDR3 loop spans 15 amino acids. Looked up from germline, CDR1 is SGHNT and CDR2 is YYREEE (reference sequence). The CDR3 sequence is CASSLYTGGVTEAFF. Written as DNA, the CDR3 is TGTGCCAGCAGCCTCTATACAGGCGGGGTCACTGAAGCTTTCTTT.

CDR3 loop: CASSQGAGGHPSYF. CDR3 DNA sequence: TGTGCCAGCAGCCAAGGGGCGGGAGGCCACCCTTCGTATTTT. V and J are TRBV4-2 and TRBJ2-3; the match to TRBD2 covers 8 bases. The CDR3 runs to 14 residues. CDR1 LGHNA and CDR2 YNFKEQ come from the germline V gene. V gave up 1 base and J gave up 14 bases; unmatched junction bases: 11.

The rearrangement joins TRBV5-4 to TRBJ1-4, with a weak D call TRBD1 (6 bases). Trimming removed 0 bases from V and 4 bases from J, with 13 bases in between. The V gene's germline CDR1 is SGHNT and CDR2 YYREEE (reference sequence). This CDR3 spans 16 amino acids. The CDR3 loop is CASSLAGGLRNEKLFF. CDR3 DNA sequence: TGTGCCAGCAGCTTGGCTGGGGGCCTCCGTAATGAAAAACTGTTTTTT.

The chain combines TRBV4-1 with TRBJ1-6; D uncertain. In germline, CDR1 is MGHRA, CDR2 YSYEKL. V was shortened by 0 bases and J by 0 bases, with 9 bases between the two germline ends. This CDR3 region has 17 residues. The DNA for the CDR3 is TGCGCCAGCAGCCAAGAGGCACCGAGCTCCTATAATTCACCCCTCCACTTT. Translating gives CASSQEAPSSYNSPLHF.

The chain is built from TRBV7-2 and TRBJ2-1; D unclear. Germline values: CDR1 SGHTA, CDR2 FQGNSA. Trimming took off 5 bases at V and 6 bases at J, with 20 bases between the two ends. The CDR3 contains 16 residues. CDR3 sequence: CASSPSSLLGLNEQFF. CDR3 nucleotides: TGTGCCAGCAGCCCCTCCAGCTTGCTGGGTCTCAATGAGCAGTTCTTC.

J is TRBJ2-2 and V is TRBV19, with D maybe TRBD1 (5 bases). The CDR3 contains 16 residues. Deletions cut 7 bases from V and 4 bases from J, with 19 bases between. Looked up from germline, CDR1 is LNHDA and CDR2 is SQIVND (reference sequence). The DNA of the CDR3 is TGTGCCAGTACCCCTCCCCGGCAGGGCGCCACCGGGGAGCTGTTTTTT. Translation: CASTPPRQGATGELFF. Full variable domain (remainder filled in from reference TRBV19 and TRBJ2-2): DGGITQSPKYLFRKEGQNVTLSCEQNLNHDAMYWYRQDPGQGLRLIYYSQIVNDFQKGDIAEGYSVSREKKESFPLTVTSAQKNPTAFYLCASTPPRQGATGELFFGEGSRLTVL.

The V gene is TRBV6-5, the J gene TRBJ2-7; TRBD2 agrees at 8 bases. V dropped 0 bases and J dropped 5; count of bases not matched to a gene: 9. The V gene's germline CDR1 is MNHEY and CDR2 SVGAGI. CDR3 length: 16 residues. For the CDR3, the DNA is TGTGCCAGCAGTTACTCGACGGCTAGCGGGCGACACGAGCAGTACTTC. Translating gives CASSYSTASGRHEQYF.

This chain links TRBV6-5 with TRBJ1-2; TRBD1 agrees at 9 bases. After removal of 3 bases from V and 4 bases from J, the junction contained 9 bases not matched to a gene. CDR1 and CDR2 (germline): MNHEY, SVGAGI. The CDR3 loop spans 16 amino acids. The CDR3 sequence: CASSYWQTGGGYGYTF. The DNA of the CDR3 is TGTGCCAGCAGTTATTGGCAGACAGGGGGTGGCTATGGCTACACCTTC.

This chain links TRBV5-5 with TRBJ1-1, with unresolved D. This CDR3 is built from 16 residues. Germline V lookup: CDR1 SGHKS, CDR2 YYEKEE (reference sequence). V shed 4 bases and J shed 7 bases, with 23 bases lying between them. CDR3 sequence: CASSLGSGSGKGEAFF. The CDR3 DNA reads as TGTGCCAGCAGCCTGGGATCGGGCAGCGGGAAAGGTGAAGCTTTCTTT.

The genes are TRBV6-1 and TRBJ1-4; D possibly corresponds to TRBD1 (5 bases). The CDR3 sequence is 17 residues long. V was shortened by 3 bases and J by 14 bases, with 28 bases between the two germline ends. The germline gives CDR1 MNHNS, CDR2 SASEGT. The CDR3 bases are TGTGCCAGCAGTGACGTCGTCTGGGAGACAGCTTATTCTTTGCTGTTTTTT. Translating it yields CASSDVVWETAYSLLFF.

The chain recombines TRBV6-4 with TRBJ1-3; 9 bases agree with TRBD1. Trimming at V came to 8 bases and at J to 0 bases, leaving 8 bases not matched to a gene. Germline V lookup: CDR1 MRHNA, CDR2 SNTAGT. The CDR3 has 16 residues. Here the CDR3 reads CASGNRGPISGNTIYF. CDR3 nucleotide sequence: TGTGCCAGCGGCAACAGGGGGCCTATCTCTGGAAACACCATATATTTT.

J is TRBJ2-7 and V is TRBV19, with TRBD2 matching over 12 bases. CDR1 is LNHDA, CDR2 SQIVND, per germline (reference sequence). With V trimmed by 1 base and J by 5 bases, 6 bases remained unmatched. The CDR3 spans 16 residues. CDR3 loop: CASSIGRTSGNDEQYF. CDR3 coding DNA: TGTGCCAGTAGTATAGGTCGGACTAGCGGGAACGACGAGCAGTACTTC.